Listed here are 30 T cell receptor beta chains from one sample, sequenced in a study of cytomegalovirus exposure and HLA in healthy donors. The PCR had 60 Vbeta and 13 Jbeta primers. The protocol was immunoSEQ multiplex PCR, while the TCRdb copy is restricted to in-frame clones and leaves out a portion. The data show about 170,000 clones, over 70% seen once. The sequenced material came from PBMCs. These TCRs come from a woman in her forties or fifties in good health and CMV-seropositive.

This clone has only one observation. The chain uses TRBV4-3 and TRBJ2-1; D gene unclear. Germline values: CDR1 LGHNA, CDR2 YSLEER. The CDR3 contains 15 residues. Trimming removed 0 bases from V and 7 bases from J, with 13 bases in between. The CDR3 loop is CASSQDSGAGNEQFF. DNA for the CDR3: TGCGCCAGCAGCCAAGATTCAGGCGCTGGGAATGAGCAGTTCTTC.

This clone was detected only once. The CDR3 sequence: CAITSGQGGFHF. The CDR3 DNA follows: TGTGCCATCACCTCGGGACAGGGGGGATTCCACTTT. V usage is TRBV10-3 and J usage is TRBJ1-6; TRBD1 aligns across 11 bases. This CDR3 comprises 12 residues. Germline V gene data show CDR1 as ENHRY and CDR2 as SYGVKD. J lost 17 bases, V lost 7 bases, and 7 bases had no gene match.

This clone was counted between two and nine times. The chain combines TRBV11-3 with TRBJ1-2; 10 bases are a match to TRBD1. The V and J ends lost 1 base and 3 bases, in that order; junction bases with no gene match: 14. CDR3 size: 19 residues. Germline loops: CDR1 SGHNT, CDR2 YENEEA. In nucleotides, the CDR3 is TGTGCCAGCAGCTTAGGACCCTCTAGGACAGGGGGTTTTGACTATGGCTACACCTTC. Amino acid sequence: CASSLGPSRTGGFDYGYTF.

The CDR3 sequence: CASSQDYGDRAGYTF. The CDR3 region has the DNA TGCGCCAGCAGCCAAGATTACGGCGACAGGGCTGGCTACACCTTC. The chain is built from TRBV4-3 and TRBJ1-2; 7 nucleotides align to TRBD1. This CDR3 is 15 amino acids long. Germline V gives CDR1 LGHNA, CDR2 YSLEER. The junction had 8 bases not matched to a gene; V was cut back by 0 bases and J by 7 bases.

The rearrangement joins TRBV5-4 to TRBJ2-1, with a weak D call TRBD1 (6 bases). V was cut by 2 bases and J by 2 bases, with 17 bases left in between. The length of the CDR3 is 17 residues. CDR1 SGHNT and CDR2 YYREEE come from the germline V gene (reference sequence). The DNA of the CDR3 is TGTGCCAGCAGCTTCCCAGGGTTGGCAGGGGCCTACAATGAGCAGTTCTTC. This translates into CASSFPGLAGAYNEQFF. Filled out from reference TRBV5-4 and TRBJ2-1, the complete variable domain reads ETGVTQSPTHLIKTRGQQVTLRCSSQSGHNTVSWYQQALGQGPQFIFQYYREEENGRGNFPPRFSGLQFPNYSSELNVNALELDDSALYLCASSFPGLAGAYNEQFFGPGTRLTVL.

The V gene is TRBV29-1, the J gene TRBJ2-5; 8 nucleotides agree with TRBD1. Judging by the DNA end, TRBJ2-7 fits better; the J call may be wrong. This CDR3 spans 14 amino acids. Germline V lookup: CDR1 SQVTM, CDR2 ANQGSEA. CDR3 nucleotide sequence: TGCAGCGTTCTCAGGGGGCCGAGCTCCTACGAGCAGTACTTC. Protein product: CSVLRGPSSYEQYF.

This sequence joins TRBV6-6 and TRBJ2-7, with 7 nucleotides matching TRBD1. V lost 6 bases, J lost 3 bases, and 8 bases stayed unmatched. The CDR3 is made up of 14 amino acids. Germline-derived CDR1 and CDR2 are MNHNY and SVGAGI (reference sequence). The CDR3 DNA follows: TGTGCCAGCAGCTCTCCGGGACAGAGCTACGAGCAGTACTTC. It encodes CASSSPGQSYEQYF.

The chain combines TRBV11-2 with TRBJ1-2; TRBD1 is a possible D gene (5 bases). Trimming removed 5 bases at V and 4 bases at J, with 8 bases between. Germline V CDR1 and CDR2: SGHAT, FQNNGV. This CDR3 spans 12 amino acids. The CDR3 DNA reads as TGTGCCAGCAGCCCGGGGGTCTATGGCTACACCTTC. Protein: CASSPGVYGYTF.

The V and J genes are TRBV6-5 and TRBJ2-7; 9 nucleotides match TRBD1. The CDR3 consists of 14 residues. With 6 bases clipped from V and 1 base from J, the junction kept 4 bases outside the gene matches. The germline CDR1 and CDR2 sequences are MNHEY and SVGAGI. Here the CDR3 DNA reads TGTGCCAGCAGCCCGGGGACAGGGTCCTACGAGCAGTACTTC. Translation: CASSPGTGSYEQYF.

The V gene is TRBV6-5, the J gene TRBJ2-2; weak D call: TRBD1 (6 bases). Trimming stripped 7 bases from V and 3 bases from J, with 12 bases between. The germline CDR1 and CDR2 sequences are MNHEY and SVGAGI. There are 14 residues in the CDR3. CDR3 nucleotides: TGTGCCAGCAACAACAGGGCCCACACCGGGGAGCTGTTTTTT. It codes for CASNNRAHTGELFF.

The chain joins TRBV7-9 to TRBJ2-7, with D unresolved. V lost 1 base to trimming and J lost 6 bases, with 13 bases between them. Germline-derived CDR1 and CDR2 are SEHNR and FQNEAQ (reference sequence). This CDR3 is 14 amino acids long. The CDR3 sequence is CASSLGARSAEQYF. CDR3 nucleotides: TGTGCCAGCAGCTTAGGCGCTAGGTCCGCCGAGCAGTACTTC.

This sequence joins TRBV30 and TRBJ2-7; D is uncertain. This CDR3 is 12 amino acids long. Germline assignment: CDR1 GTSNPN and CDR2 SVGIG (reference sequence). The germline V and J ends were trimmed by 0 bases and 4 bases, with 7 bases remaining between them. Here the CDR3 reads CAWSVNGYEQYF. CDR3 nucleotides: TGTGCCTGGAGTGTAAACGGTTACGAGCAGTACTTC.

In its sample, this clone was seen once. This rearrangement joins TRBV23-1 to TRBJ2-1; 14 bases are a match to TRBD2. TRBV23-1 is an ORF, and what it does is uncertain. The CDR3 sequence is 22 residues long. J lost 0 bases, V lost 4 bases, and 17 bases had no gene match. The CDR3 bases are TGCGCCAGCAGTCCGAGAATATACGCCGGGACTAGCGGGGGCAACTCCTACAATGAGCAGTTCTTC. It codes for CASSPRIYAGTSGGNSYNEQFF.

The chain links TRBV4-3 to TRBJ1-2; 8 nucleotides agree with TRBD1. The CDR3 sequence is 16 residues long. With V trimmed by 0 bases and J by 2 bases, 5 bases remained unmatched. Germline assignment: CDR1 LGHNA and CDR2 YSLEER. The CDR3 nucleotides read TGCGCCAGCAGCCAAGAGGGACAGGCAACGAACTATGGCTACACCTTC. Residues: CASSQEGQATNYGYTF.

The chain links TRBV5-4 to TRBJ2-1; TRBD2 is a possible D gene (6 bases). Looked up from germline, CDR1 is SGHNT and CDR2 is YYREEE (reference sequence). V lost 0 bases and J lost 5, with 12 bases in between. The CDR3 is made up of 15 amino acids. For the CDR3, the DNA is TGTGCCAGCAGCTTGGGGGGGGTGGTCCACAATGAGCAGTTCTTC. As protein: CASSLGGVVHNEQFF.

The V call is TRBV30, the J call TRBJ2-3, with a weak D call TRBD1 (5 bases). CDR1 is GTSNPN and CDR2 is SVGIG in the germline V gene (reference sequence). Trimming took off 2 bases at V and 0 bases at J, with 9 bases between the two ends. This CDR3 has 14 residues. The CDR3 DNA sequence: TGTGCCTGGAGTAATGGGGCCAGCACAGATACGCAGTATTTT. It yields the protein CAWSNGASTDTQYF.

As for this clone: Sequence at one end of the junction differs from germline and may be a read error. The V call is TRBV18, the J call TRBJ2-3, with a possible D match to TRBD1 (5 bases). The germline V gene has CDR1 KGHSH and CDR2 LQKENI. The CDR3 length is 15 residues. This chain's CDR3 is CASSPSNRLADTQYF. CDR3 coding DNA: TGTGCCAGCTCACCCTCAAACAGGTTGGCAGATACACAGTATTTT.

A few counts support this clone. This sequence joins TRBV11-3 and TRBJ1-5, with a weak D call TRBD1 (6 bases). The CDR3 sequence is 14 residues long. The V and J ends lost 2 bases and 5 bases respectively, with 10 bases between them. Germline lookup yields CDR1 SGHNT and CDR2 YENEEA. In DNA form, the CDR3 reads TGTGCCAGCAGCTTAAACAGGGAGTATCAGCCCCAGCATTTT. It encodes CASSLNREYQPQHF.

This clone has only one observation. The V call is TRBV5-1, the J call TRBJ2-5; TRBD1 matches at 9 bases. The junction had 4 bases not matched to a gene; V was cut back by 3 bases and J by 1 base. The CDR3 length is 15 residues. Germline V gives CDR1 SGHRS, CDR2 YFSETQ. This CDR3 is CASSSGTGIQETQYF. For the CDR3, the DNA is TGCGCCAGCAGCTCGGGGACAGGGATCCAAGAGACCCAGTACTTC. The complete variable domain, with remaining parts taken from reference TRBV5-1 and TRBJ2-5, reads KAGVTQTPRYLIKTRGQQVTLSCSPISGHRSVSWYQQTPGQGLQFLFEYFSETQRNKGNFPGRFSGRQFSNSRSEMNVSTLELGDSALYLCASSSGTGIQETQYFGPGTRLLVL.

This clone occurred a few times. J is TRBJ1-1 and V is TRBV27; 10 bases agree with TRBD1. CDR3 length equals 16 residues. V was pared by 4 bases and J by 0 bases, with 5 bases of the junction left unmatched. Germline V CDR1 and CDR2: MNHEY, SMNVEV (reference sequence). CDR3 in amino acids: CASSSPTGGLNTEAFF. CDR3 DNA sequence: TGTGCCAGCAGTTCCCCGACAGGGGGCCTGAACACTGAAGCTTTCTTT.

This chain links TRBV5-5 with TRBJ1-1; D not resolved. Trimming took off 0 bases at V and 2 bases at J, with 5 bases between the two ends. Germline lookup yields CDR1 SGHKS and CDR2 YYEKEE (reference sequence). This CDR3 comprises 13 residues. The CDR3 coding sequence is TGTGCCAGCAGCTTGGTCAGTAACACTGAAGCTTTCTTT. Amino acid sequence: CASSLVSNTEAFF.

This clone was observed a few times. V gene TRBV4-3 combines with J gene TRBJ2-1; TRBD2 aligns across 7 bases. Unmatched junction bases numbered 8, after V lost 0 bases and J lost 0 bases. Germline CDR1 is LGHNA and CDR2 is YSLEER. The CDR3 contains 18 residues. The CDR3 sequence: CASSQDAPGGGSYNEQFF. CDR3 coding DNA: TGCGCCAGCAGCCAAGATGCGCCGGGGGGTGGCTCCTACAATGAGCAGTTCTTC.

The chain combines TRBV11-2 with TRBJ2-4; D gene uncertain. This CDR3 region has 15 residues. V was clipped by 1 base and J by 1 base, with 8 bases between them. The germline V gene has CDR1 SGHAT and CDR2 FQNNGV. In nucleotides, the CDR3 is TGTGCCAGCAGCTTAGTTTTCGGGGCCAAAAACATTCAGTACTTC. Translating it yields CASSLVFGAKNIQYF.

Only a few counts were recorded for this clone. The chain recombines TRBV14 with TRBJ2-1; a weak D match, TRBD1 (6 bases). Looked up from germline, CDR1 is SGHDN and CDR2 is FVKESK. V lost 6 bases and J 0 bases, leaving 18 bases between the germline ends. CDR3 length: 17 amino acids. This CDR3 is CASSPGALVSSYNEQFF. The DNA of the CDR3 is TGTGCCAGCAGTCCAGGGGCCTTAGTTAGCTCCTACAATGAGCAGTTCTTC.

The CDR3 is CASGRGANYGYTF. The DNA for the CDR3 is TGTGCCAGCGGTCGAGGCGCAAACTATGGCTACACCTTC. This chain joins TRBV6-5 and TRBJ1-2; D is undetermined. This CDR3 region has 13 residues. The ends were cut back, 8 bases at V and 2 bases at J, with 12 bases in the middle. From germline, CDR1 is MNHEY and CDR2 SVGAGI.

The chain employs TRBV27 and TRBJ1-2, with D possibly being TRBD1 (6 bases). CDR1 MNHEY and CDR2 SMNVEV come from the germline V gene (reference sequence). The CDR3 runs 15 residues. V lost 6 bases and J lost 1, with 15 bases in between. The DNA for the CDR3 is TGTGCCAGCAGCCCTGGGGGCAGGGGTAACTATGGCTACACCTTC. Its translation: CASSPGGRGNYGYTF.

This sequence joins TRBV7-2 and TRBJ2-3, with 7 bases lining up with TRBD2. The ends lost 4 bases at V and 7 bases at J; junction bases unmatched: 17. Germline values: CDR1 SGHTA, CDR2 FQGNSA. CDR3 length equals 17 residues. CDR3 sequence (DNA): TGTGCCAGCAGCTCCCCCTCTAGCGGCCAAGCATTGAATACGCAGTATTTT. Its translation is CASSSPSSGQALNTQYF.

V and J are TRBV18 and TRBJ2-7; 14 bases agree with TRBD2. Germline V gene lookup returns CDR1 KGHSH and CDR2 LQKENI. This CDR3 is 17 amino acids long. V shed 3 bases, J shed 6 bases, and the junction held 10 bases outside the gene matches. CDR3 protein: CASSPAGLAGAEGEQYF. The CDR3 nucleotides read TGTGCCAGCTCACCCGCGGGACTAGCGGGGGCCGAAGGCGAGCAGTACTTC.

This clone was seen only once. The chain links TRBV5-1 to TRBJ2-3, with 7 positions matching TRBD2. The CDR3 is 14 amino acids. The germline gives CDR1 SGHRS, CDR2 YFSETQ. V lost 0 bases and J lost 5; bases outside the gene matches: 3. CDR3 amino acids: CASSLGLAKDTQYF. CDR3 nucleotide sequence: TGCGCCAGCAGCTTGGGACTAGCAAAAGATACGCAGTATTTT.

The rearrangement uses TRBV5-6 and TRBJ1-2; 9 bases align to TRBD1. The ends lost 5 bases at V and 6 bases at J; junction bases unmatched: 5. CDR1 is SGHDT, CDR2 YYEEEE, per germline. The CDR3 is 13 residues long. The CDR3 loop reads CASRGDREDGYTF. CDR3 DNA: TGTGCCAGCAGGGGGGACAGGGAGGATGGCTACACCTTC.